The present TCR beta chain was sequenced within a study of shared T cell receptors in the human thymus. The J segment lost 2 bases and the V segment lost 3 bases, leaving 11 bases of the junction unmatched. The CDR3 covers 17 residues. Germline V gene data show CDR1 as SGDLS and CDR2 as YYNGEE. The method was immunoSEQ multiplex PCR; TCRdb's version includes in-frame clones alone and lacks a portion of them. The repertoire holds approximately 730,000 clones, roughly 85% seen once, with around 0.0099% in the top ten. These data were likewise used in another study, on human thymus T cells. That work contributes: Infants served as donors; they were healthy and Finnish and were having corrective surgery for congenital heart defects. The study used thymus tissue resected during corrective heart surgery. Among thymic and blood repertoires, usage of V and J genes appeared biased. Related research has reported that thymic repertoires overlap highly among unrelated individuals.

The source is a girl in the first two years of life with a congenital heart defect. The V and J genes are TRBV9 and TRBJ2-3; TRBD2 agrees at 8 bases. Sample: thymocytes. The CDR3: CASSGGVVAGSTDTQYF. The CDR3 nucleotides read TGTGCCAGCAGCGGAGGGGTGGTAGCGGGGTCCACAGATACGCAGTATTTT.